The sequence of this T cell receptor (beta chain) was determined in a study of blood T cell repertoires in COVID-19. Study-level information: Collection of acute and convalescent COVID-19 samples took place in the United States, Italy and Spain. Sources were T cells, B-cell-depleted T cells, or PBMCs; the material itself was cDNA or gDNA.

Original processing notes: Amplification of reference gene primers was used by the study to estimate nucleated cell counts. Profiling relied on immunoSEQ multiplex PCR, and the TCRdb table lists in-frame clones only, not all of them. V, J and clone size were drawn from that table, and D and trimming were deduced from the DNA. Altogether around 300,000 clones are present, roughly nine tenths being singletons, with the ten largest covering 0.94%. With 3 bases clipped from V and 4 bases from J, the junction kept 4 bases outside the gene matches. Germline V CDR1 and CDR2: MNHNS, SASEGT. The CDR3 runs 14 residues.

The chain employs TRBV6-1 and TRBJ2-7; 9 bases fit TRBD2. Source material: peripheral blood. The receptor was derived from a woman between 40 and 55 years old who had recovered from COVID-19. The CDR3 protein is CASSDLAGKYEQYF. In nucleotides, the CDR3 is TGTGCCAGCAGTGACCTAGCGGGAAAGTACGAGCAGTACTTC.